Listed here are 3 T cell receptor beta chains from one sample, sequenced in a study of blood T cell repertoires in COVID-19. Libraries were prepared by immunoSEQ multiplex PCR; TCRdb keeps only in-frame clonotypes and omits some of them. Among around 130,000 clones, about four fifths were seen once, and the ten largest hold 9.7%. The sequenced sample consisted of peripheral blood. These receptors all stem from a man in his forties or fifties with active or convalescent COVID-19.

The chain couples TRBV5-1 to TRBJ2-3; perhaps TRBD2 as D (6 bases). Germline loops: CDR1 SGHRS, CDR2 YFSETQ. V was pared by 4 bases and J by 6 bases, with 18 bases between. The CDR3 is made up of 15 amino acids. CDR3 residues: CASSLAGWTGDTQYF. CDR3 coding DNA: TGCGCCAGCAGCCTGGCGGGGTGGACCGGCGATACGCAGTATTTT. Drawing the rest from reference TRBV5-1 and TRBJ2-3, the complete variable domain is KAGVTQTPRYLIKTRGQQVTLSCSPISGHRSVSWYQQTPGQGLQFLFEYFSETQRNKGNFPGRFSGRQFSNSRSEMNVSTLELGDSALYLCASSLAGWTGDTQYFGPGTRLTVL.

This clone was seen only a few times. This chain uses TRBV7-9 with TRBJ2-7; D is undetermined. Trimming removed 3 bases from V and 1 base from J, with 7 bases in between. The CDR3 is 13 amino acids. Looked up from germline, CDR1 is SEHNR and CDR2 is FQNEAQ (reference sequence). CDR3 sequence (DNA): TGTGCCAGCAGCTTCGCAGAATCCTACGAGCAGTACTTC. Protein sequence: CASSFAESYEQYF.

This clone has just a few counts. V and J are TRBV5-1 and TRBJ2-2; D unresolved. V lost 4 bases to trimming and J lost 3 bases, with 10 bases between them. This CDR3 contains 14 residues. CDR1 and CDR2 (germline): SGHRS, YFSETQ. CDR3 loop: CASSQDSDTGELFF. The CDR3 nucleotides read TGCGCCAGCAGCCAGGATAGTGACACCGGGGAGCTGTTTTTT. Using reference TRBV5-1 and TRBJ2-2 for the parts outside the CDR3, the full variable domain is KAGVTQTPRYLIKTRGQQVTLSCSPISGHRSVSWYQQTPGQGLQFLFEYFSETQRNKGNFPGRFSGRQFSNSRSEMNVSTLELGDSALYLCASSQDSDTGELFFGEGSRLTVL.